Listed below are T cell receptor beta chains from one sample, sequenced in a study of regulatory T cells in long-lasting Graves disease. Via MiXCR, TCRdb re-called the multiplex PCR reads, giving one row per CDR3 protein. The profile shows hundreds of thousands of distinct CDR3 sequences, less than 25% of them singletons. The material sequenced was peripheral blood mononuclear cells (PBMCs), taken when the disease was refractory, from a patient treated with antithyroid drugs. All receptors come from a female donor with Graves disease. The CDR3 runs from the conserved cysteine through the conserved F or W. The D gene is left open where the match is weak. Only some rows state a clone size, as once, few, many or a class for expanded clones.

>TRBJ1-2|NA|NA|TRBV6-2/TRBV6-3
CASSYTDRDRVYGYTF
TGTGCCAGCAGTTACACGGACCGCGATAGAGTATATGGCTACACCTTC
>TRBJ1-1|NA|NA|TRBV30
CAWTSSWNTEAFF
TGTGCCTGGACCAGCTCGTGGAACACTGAAGCTTTCTTT
>TRBJ2-5|TRBD2|many|TRBV7-2
CASSRGDWETQYF
TGTGCCAGCAGCCGGGGGGACTGGGAGACCCAGTACTTC
>TRBJ2-5|NA|many|TRBV10-3
CAISELETQYF
TGTGCCATCAGTGAATTAGAGACCCAGTACTTC
>TRBJ2-2|TRBD2|NA|TRBV11-2
CASSFGPATSGRATGELFF
TGTGCCAGCAGCTTTGGCCCCGCAACTAGCGGGAGGGCGACCGGGGAGCTGTTTTTT
>TRBJ1-4|NA|few|TRBV20-1
CSAGPPLVGANEKLFF
TGCAGTGCTGGGCCTCCCCTAGTCGGTGCTAATGAAAAACTGTTTTTT
>TRBJ2-7|NA|many|TRBV7-2
CASSSDLVIYF
TGTGCCAGCAGCTCGGACCTAGTTATATACTTC
>TRBJ2-7|NA|many|TRBV28
CASSPGPAWYF
TGTGCCAGCAGTCCCGGGCCCGCCTGGTACTTC
>TRBJ1-5|NA|NA|TRBV7-2
CASSPDSLSNQPQHF
TGTGCCAGCAGCCCCGACAGTCTTAGCAATCAGCCCCAGCATTTT
>TRBJ2-4|NA|many|TRBV7-9
CASSLGDIQYF
TGTGCCAGCAGCTTGGGGGACATTCAGTACTTC
>TRBJ1-5|NA|NA|TRBV29-1
CSVEEGGKGQPQHF
TGCAGCGTCGAAGAGGGGGGGAAAGGACAGCCCCAGCATTTT
>TRBJ2-1|TRBD2|NA|TRBV12-3/TRBV12-4
CASTLSLSRLAGGRLYNEQFF
TGTGCCAGCACCCTAAGCTTGAGCAGACTAGCGGGAGGGCGGTTATACAATGAGCAGTTCTTC
>TRBJ1-1|NA|few|TRBV6-1
CASSRMNEPGAFF
TGTGCCAGCAGTCGAATGAACGAACCCGGAGCTTTCTTT
>TRBJ1-5|NA|few|TRBV20-1
CSARDTGPSNQPQHF
TGCAGTGCTAGAGACACGGGGCCCAGCAATCAGCCCCAGCATTTT
>TRBJ1-2|TRBD1|NA|TRBV20-1
CSARTDRGLYGYTF
TGCAGTGCTAGAACCGACAGGGGGCTTTATGGCTACACCTTC
>TRBJ2-7|TRBD1|few|TRBV5-1
CASSIQGEPHEQYF
TGCGCCAGCAGCATACAGGGGGAACCGCACGAGCAGTACTTC
>TRBJ1-5|NA|many|TRBV2
CASSLIDPQGSYSNQPQHF
TGTGCCAGCAGTCTAATCGACCCACAGGGTTCTTATAGCAATCAGCCCCAGCATTTT
>TRBJ1-1|NA|many|TRBV6-5
CASSYSSTRWTEAFF
TGTGCCAGCAGTTACTCGAGTACGAGGTGGACTGAAGCTTTCTTT
>TRBJ2-2|NA|NA|TRBV29-1
CSVEGAPRELFF
TGCAGCGTTGAGGGGGCGCCGCGGGAGCTGTTTTTT
>TRBJ2-4|NA|many|TRBV20-1
CSASPGSQNIQYF
TGCAGTGCTTCGCCAGGGAGTCAAAACATTCAGTACTTC
>TRBJ2-7|NA|NA|TRBV7-9
CASSLAYRRDEQYF
TGTGCCAGCAGCTTAGCGTACAGGAGGGACGAGCAGTACTTC
>TRBJ1-1|NA|few|TRBV9
CASSVGGWTEAFF
TGTGCCAGCAGCGTCGGGGGGTGGACTGAAGCTTTCTTT
>TRBJ2-2|NA|few|TRBV12-3/TRBV12-4
CASEGPRDTGELFF
TGTGCCAGCGAAGGGCCTCGGGACACCGGGGAGCTGTTTTTT
>TRBJ1-2|NA|many|TRBV11-2
CASGANYGYTF
TGTGCCAGCGGGGCGAACTATGGCTACACCTTC
>TRBJ1-1|TRBD1|NA|TRBV19
CASARGTGSKLTEAFF
TGTGCCAGTGCGAGAGGGACAGGGTCGAAATTGACTGAAGCTTTCTTT
>TRBJ2-7|NA|many|TRBV6-1
CASSADGTYEQYF
TGTGCCAGCAGTGCAGACGGAACCTACGAGCAGTACTTC
>TRBJ2-7|TRBD1|many|TRBV2
CASSVGQGINEQYF
TGTGCCAGCAGTGTCGGACAGGGCATAAACGAGCAGTACTTC
>TRBJ2-7|NA|NA|TRBV7-8
CASSLAIQGTLMYEQYF
TGTGCCAGCAGCTTAGCGATTCAGGGGACGCTAATGTACGAGCAGTACTTC
>TRBJ2-1|NA|NA|TRBV15
CATSRDRGGFAYNEQFF
TGTGCCACCAGCAGAGATCGTGGGGGTTTTGCGTACAATGAGCAGTTCTTC
>TRBJ2-7|NA|NA|TRBV6-2/TRBV6-3
CASSYSVLSYEQYF
TGTGCCAGCAGTTACTCGGTCTTGAGCTACGAGCAGTACTTC
>TRBJ2-7|TRBD1|many|TRBV11-2
CASRNLSWTGSLGEQYF
TGTGCCAGCAGAAACCTTTCCTGGACAGGATCCCTAGGGGAGCAGTACTTC
>TRBJ2-5|TRBD2|few|TRBV4-2
CASSQLPKTSGIGETQYF
TGTGCCAGCAGCCAGTTACCTAAGACTAGCGGGATAGGGGAGACCCAGTACTTC
>TRBJ1-2|NA|many|TRBV28
CASSLDSGDVANYGYTF
TGTGCCAGCAGTTTAGATTCGGGGGATGTGGCTAACTATGGCTACACCTTC
>TRBJ2-5|NA|many|TRBV18
CASSPKGETQYF
TGTGCCAGCTCACCCAAAGGAGAGACCCAGTACTTC